These 9 T cell receptor beta chains were all obtained from the same sample, sequenced in a study of identical twins. TCRdb processed the 5' RACE reads anew with MiXCR; each CDR3 protein has one entry. The table records around 690,000 distinct CDR3 sequences, 21% of them present only once. These data are also associated with another study on T cells expressing NK-cell markers.

Sequencing was done on a sample of PBMCs. These receptors originate from a woman aged 18-35 years in good health.

This clonotype was recorded a few times. The chain is built from TRBV28 and TRBJ2-3; TRBD1 or TRBD2 may be the D gene (5 bases each). CDR3 length equals 14 residues. The V gene lost 5 bases and the J gene lost 6 bases, with 15 bases spanning the gap. The germline CDR1 and CDR2 sequences are MDHEN and SYDVKM. The CDR3 sequence is CASSTRDATDTQYF. For the CDR3, the DNA is TGTGCCAGCAGTACCCGGGACGCCACCGATACGCAGTATTTT. Full variable domain (missing parts from reference TRBV28 and TRBJ2-3): DVKVTQSSRYLVKRTGEKVFLECVQDMDHENMFWYRQDPGLGLRLIYFSYDVKMKEKGDIPEGYSVSREKKERFSLILESASTNQTSMYLCASSTRDATDTQYFGPGTRLTVL.

This clonotype turned up a few times. This chain joins TRBV7-9 and TRBJ2-1; 9 nucleotides agree with TRBD2. Germline CDR1 is SEHNR and CDR2 is FQNEAQ (reference sequence). The CDR3 loop spans 17 amino acids. V lost 4 bases, J lost 9 bases, and 16 bases stayed unmatched. This CDR3 reads CASSSALSGRGGGEQFF. Here the CDR3 DNA reads TGTGCCAGCAGCTCCGCCCTTAGCGGGAGAGGTGGTGGTGAGCAGTTCTTC.

This clonotype turned up a few times. The rearrangement joins TRBV29-1 to TRBJ2-1; 10 bases are a match to TRBD2. CDR3 length equals 14 residues. V lost 6 bases and J lost 8; bases outside the gene matches: 10. Germline loops: CDR1 SQVTM, CDR2 ANQGSEA. The CDR3 spells CSVGSLAGEYEQFF. The CDR3 coding sequence is TGCAGCGTGGGGAGTCTAGCGGGAGAATATGAGCAGTTCTTC.

In this sample, this clonotype turned up a few times. The rearrangement joins TRBV12-3 or TRBV12-4 to TRBJ2-5; D tentatively reads TRBD1 or TRBD2 (5 bases each). Trimming cost V 7 bases and J 1 base, with 13 bases left between them. The CDR3 loop spans 14 amino acids. The CDR3 loop reads CASTERGRQETQYF. CDR3 in DNA: TGTGCCAGCACCGAACGGGGCCGCCAAGAGACCCAGTACTTC.

The sample holds a few counts of this clonotype. This chain uses TRBV10-3 with TRBJ2-7, with TRBD2 matching 10 bases. The CDR3 runs to 14 residues. The trim removed 4 bases at V and 0 bases at J, leaving 0 bases unmatched. Germline values: CDR1 ENHRY, CDR2 SYGVKD. CDR3 protein: CAISASGSSYEQYF. CDR3 nucleotides: TGTGCCATCAGTGCTAGCGGGAGCTCCTACGAGCAGTACTTC.

The chain recombines TRBV29-1 with TRBJ2-7; 7 positions match TRBD1. Germline CDR1 reads SQVTM; CDR2 reads ANQGSEA. V was pared by 4 bases and J by 5 bases, with 5 bases of the junction left unmatched. CDR3 size: 12 residues. CDR3 protein: CSVGYRGDEQYF. CDR3 bases: TGCAGCGTTGGATACAGGGGCGACGAGCAGTACTTC.

The chain links TRBV6-1 to TRBJ2-6; D ambiguous. The CDR3 length is 15 residues. Trimming removed 7 bases from V and 0 bases from J, with 10 bases in between. Germline loops: CDR1 MNHNS, CDR2 SASEGT. CDR3 protein: CASTPELSGANVLTF. Written as DNA, the CDR3 is TGTGCCAGCACCCCAGAGCTCTCTGGGGCCAACGTCCTGACTTTC.

This clonotype came up a few times. This chain connects TRBV6-2 or TRBV6-3 to TRBJ2-1; 8 nucleotides line up with TRBD2. From germline, CDR1 is MNHEY and CDR2 SVGEGT. Trimming cost V 6 bases and J 5 bases; bases outside gene matches: 3. This CDR3 spans 13 amino acids. The CDR3 loop is CASRLSGDNEQFF. For the CDR3, the DNA is TGTGCCAGCAGGCTTAGCGGGGACAATGAGCAGTTCTTC.

The chain links TRBV3-1 to TRBJ2-5; TRBD2 agrees at 7 bases. In germline, CDR1 is LGHDT, CDR2 YNNKEL (reference sequence). The CDR3 covers 15 residues. The V segment lost 3 bases and the J segment 2 bases; nucleotides outside the gene matches: 6. CDR3 loop: CASSQLGTTQETQYF. DNA of the CDR3: TGTGCCAGCAGCCAGCTTGGGACTACACAAGAGACCCAGTACTTC.